The 20 T cell receptor beta chains in this list originate from one sample, sequenced in a study of blood T cell repertoires in COVID-19. TCRdb keeps only in-frame clones here, not all; method: immunoSEQ multiplex PCR. The table shows about 260,000 clones, with around 87% occurring only once. The specimen sequenced was peripheral blood. These receptors were collected from a woman between 35 and 50 years old who had recovered from COVID-19.

The V gene is TRBV7-9, the J gene TRBJ1-3; 7 bases map to TRBD1. Germline assignment: CDR1 SEHNR and CDR2 FQNEAQ (reference sequence). V lost 6 bases and J lost 0; bases outside the gene matches: 5. CDR3 length: 15 residues. The chain's CDR3 is CASRGDRASGNTIYF. CDR3 DNA sequence: TGTGCCAGCAGGGGCGACAGGGCCTCTGGAAACACCATATATTTT.

This rearrangement joins TRBV19 to TRBJ1-1; 9 nucleotides line up with TRBD1. Unmatched junction bases numbered 3, after V lost 4 bases and J lost 0 bases. Germline CDR1 reads LNHDA; CDR2 reads SQIVND (reference sequence). CDR3 length equals 15 residues. CDR3 sequence reads: CASSTHRGLNTEAFF. The CDR3 nucleotides read TGTGCCAGTAGTACCCACAGGGGGCTGAACACTGAAGCTTTCTTT.

The chain employs TRBV30 and TRBJ2-7; 8 bases fit TRBD1. The CDR3 spans 14 residues. V shed 1 base and J 0 bases; nucleotides not matched to a gene: 2. CDR1 GTSNPN and CDR2 SVGIG come from the germline V gene (reference sequence). Here the CDR3 reads CAWSAGGASYEQYF. DNA for the CDR3: TGTGCCTGGAGTGCAGGGGGCGCCTCCTACGAGCAGTACTTC.

This clone appeared once. This chain uses TRBV3-1 (or the pseudogene TRBV3-2) with TRBJ1-5; 10 bases align to TRBD1. Trimming cost V 7 bases and J 2 bases; bases outside gene matches: 11. The CDR3 contains 17 residues. Germline assignment: CDR1 LGHDT and CDR2 YNNKEL (reference sequence). CDR3 in amino acids: CASNSGTGVIGNQPQHF. DNA of the CDR3: TGTGCCAGCAACTCCGGGACAGGGGTCATCGGCAATCAGCCCCAGCATTTT.

The chain carries TRBV10-3 and TRBJ1-1, with D hard to call. CDR1 is ENHRY, CDR2 SYGVKD, per germline. This CDR3 has 13 amino acids. Between the trimmed V and J ends, which lost 0 bases and 4 bases, there was a span of 6 bases. The CDR3 sequence: CAISESESTEAFF. The CDR3 nucleotides read TGTGCCATCAGTGAGTCGGAGAGCACTGAAGCTTTCTTT.

The rearrangement joins TRBV30 to TRBJ2-3; 10 bases are a match to TRBD2. This CDR3 has 17 amino acids. Germline V gene sequence: CDR1 GTSNPN, CDR2 SVGIG (reference sequence). V gave up 1 base and J gave up 2 bases; unmatched junction bases: 9. CDR3 DNA: TGTGCCTGGAGTGGCTCCGCTCTAGCGGGGGTCACAGATACGCAGTATTTT. Protein: CAWSGSALAGVTDTQYF.

The sample holds many counts of this clone. The V gene is TRBV5-4, the J gene TRBJ2-2, with D possibly being TRBD2 (6 bases). The germline V and J ends were trimmed by 4 bases and 3 bases, with 13 bases remaining between them. The CDR3 runs to 15 residues. Per germline, CDR1 SGHNT and CDR2 YYREEE (reference sequence). The CDR3 region has the DNA TGTGCCAGCAGCCCGACGGGGGACCACACCGGGGAGCTGTTTTTT. Residues: CASSPTGDHTGELFF.

This chain joins TRBV18 and TRBJ2-1, with 9 bases that match TRBD1. The length of the CDR3 is 20 residues. V trimming: 0 bases; J trimming: 0 bases; junction bases outside the gene matches: 12. CDR1 and CDR2 from the germline V gene are KGHSH and LQKENI. As DNA, the CDR3 is TGTGCCAGCTCACCACCCAAACAGGGGGCGAGTTTTGACTCCTACAATGAGCAGTTCTTC. Protein: CASSPPKQGASFDSYNEQFF.

The chain combines TRBV10-3 with TRBJ1-2; tentative D call: TRBD1 (6 bases). CDR1 and CDR2 (germline): ENHRY, SYGVKD. The ends were cut back, 2 bases at V and 4 bases at J, with 14 bases in the middle. This CDR3 is built from 15 residues. DNA of the CDR3: TGTGCCATCAGTGAGGGCCCCGCAGGGGCCTATGGCTACACCTTC. Amino acids: CAISEGPAGAYGYTF.

The chain uses TRBV7-2 and TRBJ1-1; D is ambiguous. The germline V gene encodes CDR1 SGHTA and CDR2 FQGNSA. The CDR3 length is 13 residues. The germline V and J ends were trimmed by 3 bases and 7 bases, with 12 bases remaining between them. Here the CDR3 DNA reads TGTGCCAGCAGCTTGAATATGAGAGGTGAAGCTTTCTTT. Its protein product is CASSLNMRGEAFF. The variable domain in full, completed from reference TRBV7-2 and TRBJ1-1, reads GAGVSQSPSNKVTEKGKDVELRCDPISGHTALYWYRQSLGQGLEFLIYFQGNSAPDKSGLPSDRFSAERTGGSVSTLTIQRTQQEDSAVYLCASSLNMRGEAFFGQGTRLTVV.

This sequence joins TRBV9 and TRBJ2-1, with 8 bases lining up with TRBD2. The CDR3 is 16 residues long. The junction had 13 bases not matched to a gene; V was cut back by 10 bases and J by 1 base. Germline values: CDR1 SGDLS, CDR2 YYNGEE. The CDR3 nucleotides read TGTGCCCGCCGCGGGGGGCTAGGGGGTTCCTACAATGAGCAGTTCTTC. Its protein is CARRGGLGGSYNEQFF.

This rearrangement joins TRBV4-2 to TRBJ1-2; tentatively, D is TRBD1 (5 bases). Trimming left V 1 base short and J 7 bases short, with 16 bases between. Germline CDR1 and CDR2: LGHNA and YNFKEQ. The CDR3 is 15 amino acids. CDR3 sequence (DNA): TGTGCCAGCAGCCAAGGGCAAGCCAGGGAGGCTGGCTACACCTTC. Translating it yields CASSQGQAREAGYTF.

This chain connects TRBV19 to TRBJ1-1; tentative D call: TRBD1 (6 bases). The CDR3 has 15 residues. The germline gives CDR1 LNHDA, CDR2 SQIVND (reference sequence). Between the trimmed V and J ends, which lost 3 bases and 1 base, there was a span of 12 bases. CDR3 loop: CASSIGSRGNTEAFF. CDR3 coding DNA: TGTGCCAGTAGTATTGGAAGCAGGGGGAACACTGAAGCTTTCTTT.

This chain connects TRBV6-6 to TRBJ2-1; 12 bases match TRBD2. This CDR3 has 16 amino acids. The germline gives CDR1 MNHNY, CDR2 SVGAGI (reference sequence). V dropped 10 bases and J dropped 0; count of bases not matched to a gene: 7. CDR3 nucleotide sequence: TGTGCCACCCGGACTAGCGGGGAGAGCTCCTACAATGAGCAGTTCTTC. It yields the protein CATRTSGESSYNEQFF.

In DNA form, the CDR3 reads TGCAGCGTTAGAGGGAGCCAGCCCCAGCATTTT. It encodes CSVRGSQPQHF. This sequence joins TRBV29-1 and TRBJ1-5; D gene ambiguous. Germline V gene data show CDR1 as SQVTM and CDR2 as ANQGSEA. There are 11 residues in the CDR3. V lost 5 bases and J lost 7, with 9 bases in between.

The gene calls are TRBV30 and TRBJ2-3; unclear D gene. Deletions cut 0 bases from V and 4 bases from J, with 8 bases between. The CDR3 is 13 residues long. Germline V gene sequence: CDR1 GTSNPN, CDR2 SVGIG (reference sequence). The CDR3 reads CAWSVRLADTQYF. CDR3 bases: TGTGCCTGGAGTGTACGTCTAGCAGATACGCAGTATTTT.

V and J are TRBV7-2 and TRBJ2-1; TRBD2 matches at 8 bases. Germline V gives CDR1 SGHTA, CDR2 FQGNSA. Trimming removed 8 bases from V and 3 bases from J; junction bases left unmatched: 12. The CDR3 spans 16 residues. The CDR3 DNA reads as TGTGCCAGCCGGCCCTCGGGGACTAGACGCTACAATGAGCAGTTCTTC. Translated: CASRPSGTRRYNEQFF.

This chain links TRBV6-5 with TRBJ2-5, with D perhaps matching TRBD2 (5 bases). The germline V and J ends were trimmed by 6 bases and 5 bases, with 13 bases remaining between them. Germline-derived CDR1 and CDR2 are MNHEY and SVGAGI. This CDR3 comprises 13 residues. The CDR3 region is CASRRRRLETQYF. CDR3 DNA: TGTGCCAGCAGGAGACGGAGGCTGGAGACCCAGTACTTC.

The gene calls are TRBV2 and TRBJ2-1; 13 bases agree with TRBD2. Losses at the gene ends were 5 bases for V and 7 bases for J; bases not matched to a gene: 2. Germline V gene data show CDR1 as SNHLY and CDR2 as FYNNEI. This CDR3 is 14 amino acids long. In DNA, the CDR3 is TGTGCCAGCAGTCTGGGACTAGCGGGAAATGAGCAGTTCTTC. Its translation is CASSLGLAGNEQFF.

This clone was detected only a few times. The rearrangement links TRBV18 to TRBJ1-1; 10 bases map to TRBD1. The CDR3 has 17 amino acids. The V segment lost 6 bases and the J segment 1 base; nucleotides outside the gene matches: 11. Germline V gene lookup returns CDR1 KGHSH and CDR2 LQKENI. CDR3 nucleotides: TGTGCCAGCTCCCCCTTCGGAGGACAGGGGGGGAACACTGAAGCTTTCTTT. This gives the protein CASSPFGGQGGNTEAFF.